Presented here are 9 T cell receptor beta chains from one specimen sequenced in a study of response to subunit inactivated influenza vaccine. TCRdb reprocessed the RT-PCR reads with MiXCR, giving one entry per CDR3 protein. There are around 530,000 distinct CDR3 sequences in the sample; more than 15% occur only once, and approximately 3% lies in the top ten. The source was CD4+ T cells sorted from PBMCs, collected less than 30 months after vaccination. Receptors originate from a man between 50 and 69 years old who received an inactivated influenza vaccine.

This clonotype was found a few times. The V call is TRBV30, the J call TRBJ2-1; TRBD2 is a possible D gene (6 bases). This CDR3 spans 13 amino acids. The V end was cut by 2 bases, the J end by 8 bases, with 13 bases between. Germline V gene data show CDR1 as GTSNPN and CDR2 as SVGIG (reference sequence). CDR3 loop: CAWSRIAVHEQFF. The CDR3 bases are TGTGCCTGGAGTCGGATAGCGGTGCATGAGCAGTTCTTC.

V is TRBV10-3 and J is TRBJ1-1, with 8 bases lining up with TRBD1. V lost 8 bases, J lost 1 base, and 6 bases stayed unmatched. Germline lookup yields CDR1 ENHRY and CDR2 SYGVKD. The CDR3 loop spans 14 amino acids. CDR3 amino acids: CAIGQGARNTEAFF. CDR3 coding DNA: TGTGCCATCGGTCAGGGGGCGCGGAACACTGAAGCTTTCTTT.

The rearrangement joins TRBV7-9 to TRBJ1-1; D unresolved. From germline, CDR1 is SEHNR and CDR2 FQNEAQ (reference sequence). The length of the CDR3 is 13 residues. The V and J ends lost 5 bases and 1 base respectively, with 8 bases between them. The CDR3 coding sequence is TGTGCCAGCAGCGGAATCACGAACACTGAAGCTTTCTTT. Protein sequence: CASSGITNTEAFF.

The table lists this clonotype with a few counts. The CDR3 DNA follows: TGTGCCACCAGTGATCCGACCTCGACAGGGCCGATTTACAATGAGCAGTTCTTC. Translating it yields CATSDPTSTGPIYNEQFF. This chain links TRBV24-1 with TRBJ2-1; 7 bases are a match to TRBD1. In germline, CDR1 is KGHDR, CDR2 SFDVKD. Trimming cost V 3 bases and J 4 bases; bases outside gene matches: 14. This CDR3 spans 18 amino acids.

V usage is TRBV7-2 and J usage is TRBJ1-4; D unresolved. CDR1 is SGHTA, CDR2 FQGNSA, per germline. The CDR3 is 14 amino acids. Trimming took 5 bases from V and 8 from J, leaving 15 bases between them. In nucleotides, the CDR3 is TGTGCCAGCAGCCGCTGGGCCCAACGGGAAAAACTGTTTTTT. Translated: CASSRWAQREKLFF.

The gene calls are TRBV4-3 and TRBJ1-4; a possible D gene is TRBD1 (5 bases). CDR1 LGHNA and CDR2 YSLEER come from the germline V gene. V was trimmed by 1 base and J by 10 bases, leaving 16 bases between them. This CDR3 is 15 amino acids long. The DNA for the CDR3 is TGCGCCAGCAGCCAAGTATCCGGGGGGTCCGGAAAACTGTTTTTT. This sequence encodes CASSQVSGGSGKLFF.

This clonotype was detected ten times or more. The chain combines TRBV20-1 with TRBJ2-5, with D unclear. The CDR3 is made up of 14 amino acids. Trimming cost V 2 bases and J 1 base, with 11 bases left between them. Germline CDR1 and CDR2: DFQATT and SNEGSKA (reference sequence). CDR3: CSARLSASQETQYF. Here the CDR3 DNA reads TGCAGTGCTAGATTGTCGGCTAGCCAAGAGACCCAGTACTTC.

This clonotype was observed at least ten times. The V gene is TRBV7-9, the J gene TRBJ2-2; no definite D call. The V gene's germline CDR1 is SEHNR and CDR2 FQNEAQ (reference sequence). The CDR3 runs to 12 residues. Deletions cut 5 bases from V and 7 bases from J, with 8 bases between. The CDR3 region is CASSRVGGELFF. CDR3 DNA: TGTGCCAGCAGCCGCGTAGGCGGGGAGCTGTTTTTT.

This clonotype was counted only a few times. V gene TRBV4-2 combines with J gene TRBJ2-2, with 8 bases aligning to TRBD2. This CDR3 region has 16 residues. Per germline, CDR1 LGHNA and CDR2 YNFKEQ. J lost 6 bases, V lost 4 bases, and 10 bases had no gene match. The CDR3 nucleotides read TGTGCCAGCAGCCGAACTGGGGGACTAGACCCCGGGGAGCTGTTTTTT. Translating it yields CASSRTGGLDPGELFF.